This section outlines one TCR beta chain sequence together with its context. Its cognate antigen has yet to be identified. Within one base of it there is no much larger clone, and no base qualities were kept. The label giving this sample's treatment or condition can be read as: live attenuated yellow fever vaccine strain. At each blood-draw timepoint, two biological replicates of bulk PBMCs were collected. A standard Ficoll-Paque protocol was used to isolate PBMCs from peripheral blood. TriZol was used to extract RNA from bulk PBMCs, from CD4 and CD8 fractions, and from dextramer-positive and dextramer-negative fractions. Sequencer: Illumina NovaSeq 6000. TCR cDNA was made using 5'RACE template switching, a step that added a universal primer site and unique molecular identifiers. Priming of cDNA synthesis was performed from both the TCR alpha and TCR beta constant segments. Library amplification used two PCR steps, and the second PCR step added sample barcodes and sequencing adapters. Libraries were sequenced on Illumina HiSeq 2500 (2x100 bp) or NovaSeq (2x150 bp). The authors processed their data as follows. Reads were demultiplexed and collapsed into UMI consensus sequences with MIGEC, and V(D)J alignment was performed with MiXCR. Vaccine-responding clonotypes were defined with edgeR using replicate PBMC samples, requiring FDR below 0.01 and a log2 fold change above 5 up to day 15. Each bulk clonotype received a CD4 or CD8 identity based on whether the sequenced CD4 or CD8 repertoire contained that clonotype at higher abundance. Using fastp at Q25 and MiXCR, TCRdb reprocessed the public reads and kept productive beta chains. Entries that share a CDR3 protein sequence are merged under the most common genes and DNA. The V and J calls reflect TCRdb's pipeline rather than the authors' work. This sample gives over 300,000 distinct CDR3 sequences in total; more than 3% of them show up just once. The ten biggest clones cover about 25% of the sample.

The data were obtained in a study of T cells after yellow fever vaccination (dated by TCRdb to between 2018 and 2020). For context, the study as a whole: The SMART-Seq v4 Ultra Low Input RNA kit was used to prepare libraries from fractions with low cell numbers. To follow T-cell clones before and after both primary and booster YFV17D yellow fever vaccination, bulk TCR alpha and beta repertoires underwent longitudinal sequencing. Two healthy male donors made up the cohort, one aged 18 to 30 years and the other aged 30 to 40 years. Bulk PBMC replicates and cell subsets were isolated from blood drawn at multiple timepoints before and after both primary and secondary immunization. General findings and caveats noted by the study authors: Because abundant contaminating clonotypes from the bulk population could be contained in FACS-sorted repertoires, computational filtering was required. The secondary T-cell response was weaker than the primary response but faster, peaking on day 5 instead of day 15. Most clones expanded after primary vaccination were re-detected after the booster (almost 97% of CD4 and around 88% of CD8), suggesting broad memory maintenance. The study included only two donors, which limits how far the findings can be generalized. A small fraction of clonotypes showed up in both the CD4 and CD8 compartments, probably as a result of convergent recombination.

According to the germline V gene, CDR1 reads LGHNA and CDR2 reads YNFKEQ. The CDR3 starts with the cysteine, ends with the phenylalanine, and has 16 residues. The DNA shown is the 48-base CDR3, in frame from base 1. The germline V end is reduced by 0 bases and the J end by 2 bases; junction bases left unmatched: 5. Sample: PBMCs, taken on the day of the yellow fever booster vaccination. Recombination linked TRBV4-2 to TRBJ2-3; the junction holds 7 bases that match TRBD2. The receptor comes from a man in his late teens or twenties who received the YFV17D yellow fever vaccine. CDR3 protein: CASSQDGDYNTDTQYF. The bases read TGTGCCAGCAGCCAAGATGGGGACTACAACACAGATACGCAGTATTTT.